What follows describes a single TCR beta chain. The data were taken from a study of blood T cell repertoires in COVID-19. Study background: From T cells, B-cell-depleted T cells, or PBMCs came the material, which was cDNA or gDNA.

Only in-frame clones appear in the TCRdb table, and some are missing; sequencing was by immunoSEQ multiplex PCR. Among about 75,000 clones listed, roughly 90% were seen once. With V trimmed by 7 bases and J by 10 bases, 7 bases remained unmatched. The CDR3 loop spans 12 amino acids. The germline gives CDR1 LNHDA, CDR2 SQIVND (reference sequence). The receptor's source is a human donor in a cohort sampled during active COVID-19. The sample consisted of peripheral blood. The J gene is TRBJ2-1, the V gene TRBV19; 7 positions match TRBD2. The CDR3 DNA follows: TGTGCCAGTACCCGGTACGGGGGGGAGCAGTTCTTC. Amino acid sequence: CASTRYGGEQFF. Full variable domain (outside the CDR3, taken from reference TRBV19 and TRBJ2-1): DGGITQSPKYLFRKEGQNVTLSCEQNLNHDAMYWYRQDPGQGLRLIYYSQIVNDFQKGDIAEGYSVSREKKESFPLTVTSAQKNPTAFYLCASTRYGGEQFFGPGTRLTVL.